This T cell receptor beta chain was identified in a study of blood T cell dynamics during melanoma immunotherapy. Across the study: Standard first-line treatment here was pembrolizumab or nivolumab plus ipilimumab in metastatic melanoma.

CDR3 length equals 17 residues. Germline-derived CDR1 and CDR2 are MGHDK and SYGVNS. Trimming removed 4 bases at V and 0 bases at J, with 16 bases between. Time point given: pre-treatment baseline. Blood was drawn before treatment and at week 3 after checkpoint blockade. Sequenced by immunoSEQ multiplex PCR; TCRdb stores in-frame clones only, minus some. The sample includes 10,000 or so clones, approximately 84% of them seen just once. This clonotype originated in a human donor with melanoma. The V and J genes are TRBV25-1 and TRBJ1-5; the D is unclear. This material consisted of blood, taken from a patient treated with checkpoint blockade. The CDR3 loop is CASSGLRAVYSNQPQHF. The CDR3, as DNA: TGTGCCAGCAGTGGGTTAAGGGCCGTCTATAGCAATCAGCCCCAGCATTTT.